Presented here are 21 T cell receptor beta chains from one specimen sequenced in a study of T-cell reconstitution after alpha-beta-depleted transplantation in children. As it was prepared, the TCRbeta library received unique molecular identifiers. Each CDR3 protein is one row after TCRdb ran MiXCR on the PCR reads. The sample gives approximately 520,000 distinct CDR3 sequences, about an eighth of which show up once; 12% to 15% is in the top ten. This specimen was PBMCs, mostly from graft donor cells, taken 180 days after TCRalphabeta/CD19-depleted stem cell transplant. The source of these receptors is a female patient under 10 years old who had a stem cell transplant for aplastic anemia, so the T cells may come from the graft donor.

The chain carries TRBV11-3 and TRBJ2-7; D uncertain. Germline V CDR1 and CDR2: SGHNT, YENEEA. The CDR3 spans 16 residues. Between the trimmed V and J ends, which lost 0 bases and 2 bases, there was a span of 14 bases. DNA of the CDR3: TGTGCCAGCAGCTTAGATTCTTTCGGAACTCCCTACGAGCAGTACGTC. This translates into CASSLDSFGTPYEQYV.

The V gene is TRBV25-1, the J gene TRBJ2-5; D is possibly TRBD1 or TRBD2 (7 bases each). The germline gives CDR1 MGHDK, CDR2 SYGVNS. The CDR3 length is 17 residues. V was cut by 3 bases and J by 1 base, with 18 bases left in between. CDR3 region: CASSDPTGRVGQETQYF. The CDR3 DNA reads TGTGCCAGCAGTGATCCGACAGGGAGGGTCGGCCAAGAGACCCAGTACTTC.

The chain's CDR3 is CAISDILWETQYF. The CDR3 bases are TGTGCCATCAGTGACATATTGTGGGAGACCCAGTACTTC. This chain links TRBV10-3 with TRBJ2-5; D uncertain. This CDR3 has 13 amino acids. CDR1 and CDR2 from the germline V gene are ENHRY and SYGVKD. V shed 3 bases and J shed 5 bases, with 10 bases lying between them.

This clonotype showed up many times. This sequence joins TRBV28 and TRBJ1-4; D ambiguous. V lost 5 bases to trimming and J lost 4 bases, with 8 bases between them. There are 13 residues in the CDR3. The germline CDR1 and CDR2 sequences are MDHEN and SYDVKM. The CDR3: CASSVPINEKLFF. The CDR3 nucleotides read TGTGCCAGCAGTGTCCCTATTAATGAAAAACTGTTTTTT. The full variable domain, with the rest looked up from reference TRBV28 and TRBJ1-4, is DVKVTQSSRYLVKRTGEKVFLECVQDMDHENMFWYRQDPGLGLRLIYFSYDVKMKEKGDIPEGYSVSREKKERFSLILESASTNQTSMYLCASSVPINEKLFFGSGTQLSVL.

This clonotype was counted at least ten times. This rearrangement joins TRBV10-3 to TRBJ1-6; TRBD1 might be the D (6 bases). CDR1 and CDR2 from the germline V gene are ENHRY and SYGVKD. Deletions cut 1 base from V and 3 bases from J, with 10 bases between. This CDR3 is built from 16 residues. The CDR3 DNA reads TGTGCCATCAGTGAGTGGGGACAAATCTATAATTCACCCCTCCACTTT. This encodes CAISEWGQIYNSPLHF.

A few counts support this clonotype. The chain combines TRBV10-3 with TRBJ2-1; 11 positions match TRBD2. Germline loops: CDR1 ENHRY, CDR2 SYGVKD. The CDR3 is 16 residues long. V was pared by 2 bases and J by 7 bases, with 7 bases of the junction left unmatched. Here the CDR3 DNA reads TGTGCCATCAGTGAGGCACTAGCGGGAGTAAGGAATGAGCAGTTCTTC. This sequence encodes CAISEALAGVRNEQFF.

The table lists this clonotype with a few counts. The chain carries TRBV20-1 and TRBJ2-5, with 11 positions matching TRBD2. This CDR3 is built from 16 residues. CDR1 is DFQATT and CDR2 is SNEGSKA in the germline V gene (reference sequence). With V trimmed by 1 base and J by 5 bases, 9 bases remained unmatched. The CDR3 coding sequence is TGCAGTGCTAGAGGAGGAAGTAGCGGGAGGGCTGAGACCCAGTACTTC. Protein sequence: CSARGGSSGRAETQYF.

This chain uses TRBV3-1 with TRBJ2-2; possibly TRBD1 or TRBD2 for D (5 bases each). With 4 bases removed from V and 6 bases from J, the gap between germline ends came to 15 bases. This CDR3 is 15 amino acids long. Germline CDR1 reads LGHDT; CDR2 reads YNNKEL (reference sequence). The CDR3 bases are TGTGCCAGCAGCCTGGGACCTCAAGGGGCCGGGGAGCTGTTTTTT. Its protein product is CASSLGPQGAGELFF. The entire variable domain, with the rest obtained from reference TRBV3-1 and TRBJ2-2, is as follows: DTAVSQTPKYLVTQMGNDKSIKCEQNLGHDTMYWYKQDSKKFLKIMFSYNNKELIINETVPNRFSPKSPDKAHLNLHINSLELGDSAVYFCASSLGPQGAGELFFGEGSRLTVL.

V and J are TRBV27 and TRBJ2-7; TRBD2 might be the D (6 bases). CDR3 length: 15 residues. The germline gives CDR1 MNHEY, CDR2 SMNVEV (reference sequence). With 6 bases removed from V and 3 bases from J, the gap between germline ends came to 18 bases. The CDR3 nucleotides read TGTGCCAGCAGAATTGGGGGAGGTAGTGGCTACGAGCAGTACTTC. This encodes CASRIGGGSGYEQYF.

This clonotype was recorded a few times. The V call is TRBV7-2, the J call TRBJ2-3; 8 bases are a match to TRBD2. This CDR3 has 13 residues. Germline lookup yields CDR1 SGHTA and CDR2 FQGNSA. J gave up 8 bases and V 5 bases, and 6 bases lay outside the gene matches. CDR3 nucleotide sequence: TGTGCCAGCAGCCCACTCCGGGGGGGTACGCAGTATTTT. Protein: CASSPLRGGTQYF.

V gene TRBV6-2 or TRBV6-3 combines with J gene TRBJ2-3; TRBD2 aligns across 9 bases. V lost 6 bases and J lost 0; bases outside the gene matches: 25. Germline assignment: CDR1 MNHEY and CDR2 SVGEGT. The CDR3 is 22 amino acids. In DNA, the CDR3 is TGTGCCAGCAGAAAGTTTAAGGGGCCAGGAGCGGGGGGCCCTTCAAGCACAGATACGCAGTATTTT. This translates into CASRKFKGPGAGGPSSTDTQYF.

The chain combines TRBV20-1 with TRBJ1-5; D is unclear. V was trimmed by 5 bases and J by 6 bases, leaving 11 bases between them. The CDR3 loop spans 12 amino acids. Germline loops: CDR1 DFQATT, CDR2 SNEGSKA (reference sequence). CDR3 amino acids: CSALPAGQPQHF. CDR3 nucleotide sequence: TGCAGTGCTCTCCCGGCCGGTCAGCCCCAGCATTTT.

This clonotype has ten or more counts. This chain links TRBV5-1 with TRBJ2-5, with 8 bases aligning to TRBD1. From germline, CDR1 is SGHRS and CDR2 YFSETQ. The CDR3 spans 15 residues. The V segment lost 4 bases and the J segment 2 bases; nucleotides outside the gene matches: 7. The DNA of the CDR3 is TGCGCCAGCAGCCGTGACAGGGGAGATCAAGAGACCCAGTACTTC. This codes for CASSRDRGDQETQYF.

This clonotype has ten or more counts. V gene TRBV28 combines with J gene TRBJ2-7; 13 nucleotides line up with TRBD2. Germline CDR1 reads MDHEN; CDR2 reads SYDVKM. The CDR3 contains 14 residues. Losses at the gene ends were 6 bases for V and 3 bases for J; bases not matched to a gene: 2. CDR3 sequence (DNA): TGTGCCAGCAGAAGGACTAGCGGGAGCTACGAGCAGTACTTC. Encoded protein: CASRRTSGSYEQYF.

The gene calls are TRBV12-3 or TRBV12-4 and TRBJ2-5; 12 nucleotides line up with TRBD1. Unmatched junction bases numbered 7, after V lost 7 bases and J lost 4 bases. This CDR3 comprises 15 residues. The CDR3 nucleotides read TGTGCCAGCACCGATGGGGACAGGGGGCGAGAGACCCAGTACTTC. It is translated as CASTDGDRGRETQYF.

This clonotype was detected a few times. This chain links TRBV15 with TRBJ2-7; D uncertain. Germline lookup yields CDR1 LNHNV and CDR2 YYDKDF (reference sequence). V lost 1 base and J 1 base, leaving 17 bases between the germline ends. The length of the CDR3 is 17 residues. The DNA of the CDR3 is TGTGCCACCAGCAGAGCCCGGTCCCCTCTGGGTTCCTACGAGCAGTACTTC. Protein product: CATSRARSPLGSYEQYF.

V is TRBV12-3 or TRBV12-4 and J is TRBJ2-1; 7 bases align to TRBD2. The CDR3 consists of 16 residues. Germline trimming cut 5 bases from V and 0 bases from J; bases unmatched to any gene: 7. DNA for the CDR3: TGTGCCAGCAGTGCGGGAGTGGGGCCCTCCTACAATGAGCAGTTCTTC. Translation gives CASSAGVGPSYNEQFF.

The chain employs TRBV18 and TRBJ2-2, with 7 bases matching TRBD1. The CDR3 runs to 16 residues. The V gene's germline CDR1 is KGHSH and CDR2 LQKENI. V lost 2 bases and J lost 0; bases outside the gene matches: 3. The DNA for the CDR3 is TGTGCCAGCTCACCAACCGGGACAGCGAACACCGGGGAGCTGTTTTTT. Encoded protein: CASSPTGTANTGELFF.

This clonotype turned up a few times. V gene TRBV28 combines with J gene TRBJ2-1; TRBD2 aligns across 9 bases. The CDR3 is 14 amino acids. The V gene end was trimmed by 7 bases and the J gene end by 4 bases; junction bases not matched to a gene: 5. Germline V gene sequence: CDR1 MDHEN, CDR2 SYDVKM. CDR3 in DNA: TGTGCCAGCACCCGACTAGCGGTTTACAATGAGCAGTTCTTC. This codes for CASTRLAVYNEQFF.

This rearrangement joins TRBV15 to TRBJ2-7; tentatively, D is TRBD2 (5 bases). The germline CDR1 and CDR2 sequences are LNHNV and YYDKDF (reference sequence). Trimming stripped 0 bases from V and 3 bases from J, with 12 bases between. The CDR3 has 15 residues. The CDR3 coding sequence is TGTGCCACCAGCAGAGATCATCCGGGGAACTACGAGCAGTACGTC. Amino acid sequence: CATSRDHPGNYEQYV.

The J gene is TRBJ2-2, the V gene TRBV4-3, with D tentatively TRBD1 (6 bases). Germline V gives CDR1 LGHNA, CDR2 YSLEER. This CDR3 comprises 18 residues. With 3 bases removed from V and 3 bases from J, the gap between germline ends came to 20 bases. The CDR3 sequence: CASSHSTKDRRYTGELFF. DNA for the CDR3: TGCGCCAGCAGCCACTCCACGAAAGACAGGCGATACACCGGGGAGCTGTTTTTT.